Following are 32 T cell receptor beta chains from one sample sequenced in a study of cytomegalovirus exposure and HLA in healthy donors. Researchers ran the PCR with 60 Vbeta and 13 Jbeta primers. Profiled with immunoSEQ multiplex PCR; TCRdb holds only in-frame clones, not every one. The sample lists about 98,000 clones, approximately 82% occurring once. What was sequenced was PBMCs. The receptors originated from a female donor in good health and CMV-seropositive.

This sequence joins TRBV5-6 and TRBJ2-4, with 10 bases fitting TRBD1. J lost 6 bases, V lost 4 bases, and 10 bases had no gene match. This CDR3 is built from 16 residues. Germline CDR1 is SGHDT and CDR2 is YYEEEE. DNA for the CDR3: TGTGCCAGCAGCCCCGGGGGACAGGGGAAGTTAAACATTCAGTACTTC. It encodes CASSPGGQGKLNIQYF.

Comments on this clone: At one end the junction does not follow the germline gene, possibly because of a read error. The rearrangement uses TRBV7-9 and TRBJ2-6; no reliable D call. The length of the CDR3 is 15 residues. From germline, CDR1 is SEHNR and CDR2 FQNEAQ (reference sequence). This CDR3 is CSSSLPTAGANVLTF. The CDR3 nucleotides read TGTTCCAGCAGCCTACCTACGGCTGGGGCCAACGTCCTGACTTTC. The variable domain in full, with the rest retrieved from reference TRBV7-9 and TRBJ2-6, is DTGVSQNPRHKITKRGQNVTFRCDPISEHNRLYWYRQTLGQGPEFLTYFQNEAQLEKSRLLSDRFSAERPKGSFSTLEIQRTEQGDSAMYLCSSSLPTAGANVLTFGAGSRLTVL.

V usage is TRBV11-2 and J usage is TRBJ2-7; 7 bases fit TRBD1. CDR1 and CDR2 (germline): SGHAT, FQNNGV. V lost 6 bases, J lost 2 bases, and 10 bases stayed unmatched. This CDR3 comprises 15 residues. The CDR3 here is CASRTNRGLTYEQYF. The CDR3 region has the DNA TGTGCCAGCAGAACTAACAGGGGTCTTACCTACGAGCAGTACTTC.

This rearrangement joins TRBV2 to TRBJ1-6; no definite D call. Germline V CDR1 and CDR2: SNHLY, FYNNEI. Trimming took 7 bases from V and 7 from J, leaving 8 bases between them. CDR3 length: 12 amino acids. CDR3 DNA sequence: TGTGCCAGCAAGGCGGGAAATTCACCCCTCCACTTT. It specifies CASKAGNSPLHF.

This sequence joins TRBV7-9 and TRBJ2-1; D might be TRBD2 (6 bases). The V gene's germline CDR1 is SEHNR and CDR2 FQNEAQ (reference sequence). V was pared by 6 bases and J by 3 bases, with 12 bases between. The CDR3 is made up of 14 amino acids. The CDR3 nucleotides read TGTGCCAGCAGGGGCGGGACTCACTACAATGAGCAGTTCTTC. It is translated as CASRGGTHYNEQFF.

This clone was counted a single time. The chain has TRBV7-2 and TRBJ2-3; maybe TRBD1 (6 bases). CDR1 is SGHTA and CDR2 is FQGNSA in the germline V gene. The CDR3 spans 16 residues. V shed 1 base and J shed 0 bases, with 11 bases lying between them. CDR3 sequence: CASSLVFTGSTDTQYF. In DNA, the CDR3 is TGTGCCAGCAGCTTAGTTTTTACAGGGAGCACAGATACGCAGTATTTT.

The V gene is TRBV11-2, the J gene TRBJ2-5; TRBD1 agrees at 8 bases. V lost 4 bases and J lost 5; bases outside the gene matches: 9. Germline V CDR1 and CDR2: SGHAT, FQNNGV. CDR3 length: 15 residues. CDR3 bases: TGTGCCAGCAGCTCCCTACTGACAGGGGCGGAGACCCAGTACTTC. It translates to CASSSLLTGAETQYF.

The CDR3 coding sequence is TGCGCCAGCAGCTTGGCCCTAGATGAGACCCAGTACTTC. As protein: CASSLALDETQYF. The rearrangement uses TRBV5-1 and TRBJ2-5, with D unresolved. The CDR3 has 13 residues. Trimming pared 0 bases from V and 5 bases from J, leaving 8 bases between. CDR1 and CDR2 (germline): SGHRS, YFSETQ.

This clone showed up just once. The chain couples TRBV10-2 to TRBJ2-7, with a possible D match to TRBD2 (6 bases). Germline V gene sequence: CDR1 WSHSY, CDR2 SAAADI. CDR3 length: 12 amino acids. CDR3 amino acids: CASSESGREELV. DNA of the CDR3: TGCGCCAGCAGTGAGTCGGGTAGGGAGGAGTTGGTC.

The chain couples TRBV5-5 to TRBJ1-6; D is undetermined. This CDR3 has 12 residues. V gave up 4 bases and J gave up 7 bases, with 6 bases separating them. Germline lookup yields CDR1 SGHKS and CDR2 YYEKEE (reference sequence). The CDR3 reads CASSLQNSPLHF. DNA for the CDR3: TGTGCCAGCAGCCTACAGAATTCACCCCTCCACTTT. Combining the CDR3 with reference TRBV5-5 and TRBJ1-6 gives the whole variable domain DAGVTQSPTHLIKTRGQQVTLRCSPISGHKSVSWYQQVLGQGPQFIFQYYEKEERGRGNFPDRFSARQFPNYSSELNVNALLLGDSALYLCASSLQNSPLHFGNGTRLTVT.

The gene calls are TRBV10-1 and TRBJ1-1; 7 nucleotides line up with TRBD1. V lost 4 bases to trimming and J lost 7 bases; unmatched junction nucleotides: 3. This CDR3 is 12 amino acids long. Germline loops: CDR1 WNHNN, CDR2 SYGVQD (reference sequence). For the CDR3, the DNA is TGCGCCAGCAGTGGGCCAGGGGGTGAAGCTTTCTTT. It is translated as CASSGPGGEAFF.

V is TRBV6-6 and J is TRBJ2-7; D perhaps matches TRBD1 (6 bases). This CDR3 has 15 amino acids. In germline, CDR1 is MNHNY, CDR2 SVGAGI (reference sequence). The germline V and J ends were trimmed by 5 bases and 4 bases, with 18 bases remaining between them. CDR3 sequence (DNA): TGTGCCAGCAGTGCCGGCTACAGGGATGCTTACGAGCAGTACTTC. Translated, it gives CASSAGYRDAYEQYF.

This rearrangement joins TRBV5-1 to TRBJ1-1, with 10 bases matching TRBD1. The CDR3 is made up of 13 amino acids. CDR1 and CDR2 (germline): SGHRS, YFSETQ. After removal of 5 bases from V and 5 bases from J, the junction contained 3 bases not matched to a gene. The CDR3 region is CASRGTGATEAFF. In DNA, the CDR3 is TGCGCCAGCAGAGGGACAGGGGCAACTGAAGCTTTCTTT.

This clone was seen a few times. The rearrangement joins TRBV4-1 to TRBJ2-4; 16 bases line up with TRBD2. The CDR3 is 17 amino acids. Germline CDR1 is MGHRA and CDR2 is YSYEKL. V shed 3 bases, J shed 10 bases, and the junction held 9 bases outside the gene matches. The CDR3 here is CASSHTPPGLAGGIQYF. CDR3 bases: TGCGCCAGCAGCCACACCCCCCCGGGACTAGCGGGGGGGATTCAGTACTTC.

The CDR3 sequence is CASSKTSQTNTGELFF. CDR3 DNA: TGTGCCAGCAGCAAGACTAGCCAGACGAACACCGGGGAGCTGTTTTTT. The rearrangement links TRBV9 to TRBJ2-2; 7 positions agree with TRBD2. V dropped 4 bases and J dropped 0; count of bases not matched to a gene: 6. Germline CDR1 reads SGDLS; CDR2 reads YYNGEE. The CDR3 is 16 amino acids.

The sample holds one count of this clone. The rearrangement joins TRBV5-1 to TRBJ1-4; D unresolved. The germline gives CDR1 SGHRS, CDR2 YFSETQ. The V end was cut by 0 bases, the J end by 0 bases, with 6 bases between. The CDR3 runs to 15 residues. CDR3 amino acids: CASSLEAATNEKLFF. DNA of the CDR3: TGCGCCAGCAGCTTGGAGGCGGCAACTAATGAAAAACTGTTTTTT.

CDR3 in amino acids: CASSRDRGWNSPLHF. As DNA, the CDR3 is TGTGCCAGCAGTCGGGACAGGGGTTGGAATTCACCCCTCCACTTT. The chain combines TRBV5-4 with TRBJ1-6, with 10 bases lining up with TRBD1. V trimming: 5 bases; J trimming: 7 bases; junction bases outside the gene matches: 6. The CDR3 has 15 amino acids. Germline V gene sequence: CDR1 SGHNT, CDR2 YYREEE (reference sequence).

The chain is built from TRBV10-2 and TRBJ1-6, with TRBD1 identical over 7 bases. This CDR3 is 18 amino acids long. Germline CDR1 and CDR2: WSHSY and SAAADI. The J segment lost 6 bases and the V segment lost 3 bases, leaving 14 bases of the junction unmatched. CDR3 sequence (DNA): TGCGCCAGCAGTGATACCGGGCAGGGGGGACCGTTTAATTCACCCCTCCACTTT. Translated, it gives CASSDTGQGGPFNSPLHF.

CDR3 residues: CASSARGNQPQHF. CDR3 bases: TGTGCCAGCAGCGCAAGGGGGAATCAGCCCCAGCATTTT. V usage is TRBV6-1 and J usage is TRBJ1-5; D is perhaps TRBD1 (6 bases). The V end was cut by 6 bases, the J end by 4 bases, with 10 bases between. Germline V gene lookup returns CDR1 MNHNS and CDR2 SASEGT. The CDR3 totals 13 residues.

This clone has a single count. Here the CDR3 DNA reads TGTGCCACCAGCAGAGTGAGGTTAGCGGGAGTCGAAAATGAGCAGTTCTTC. The encoded protein is CATSRVRLAGVENEQFF. The chain joins TRBV15 to TRBJ2-1; 9 bases match TRBD2. The V gene's germline CDR1 is LNHNV and CDR2 YYDKDF (reference sequence). V was clipped by 1 base and J by 7 bases; unmatched bases: 11. The CDR3 runs to 17 residues. Full variable domain (outside the CDR3, taken from reference TRBV15 and TRBJ2-1): DAMVIQNPRYQVTQFGKPVTLSCSQTLNHNVMYWYQQKSSQAPKLLFHYYDKDFNNEADTPDNFQSRRPNTSFCFLDIRSPGLGDTAMYLCATSRVRLAGVENEQFFGPGTRLTVL.

The rearrangement uses TRBV25-1 and TRBJ2-1; tentatively, D is TRBD2 (6 bases). The CDR3 is 14 residues long. The germline V gene encodes CDR1 MGHDK and CDR2 SYGVNS. Deletions cut 8 bases from V and 3 bases from J, with 14 bases between. The CDR3 here is CASARGAGYNEQFF. As DNA, the CDR3 is TGTGCCAGCGCGCGGGGCGCGGGCTACAATGAGCAGTTCTTC.

The table lists this clone with a few counts. This chain connects TRBV6-5 to TRBJ2-7, with 9 bases matching TRBD1. The germline gives CDR1 MNHEY, CDR2 SVGAGI. The V gene end was trimmed by 5 bases and the J gene end by 2 bases; junction bases not matched to a gene: 7. The CDR3 length is 15 residues. The CDR3 loop is CASSLRQGVTYEQYF. The CDR3, as DNA: TGTGCCAGCAGTCTACGACAGGGGGTTACCTACGAGCAGTACTTC.

The chain carries TRBV2 and TRBJ2-3, with D unclear. There are 11 residues in the CDR3. Trimming took off 7 bases at V and 2 bases at J, with 4 bases between the two ends. Germline V gene sequence: CDR1 SNHLY, CDR2 FYNNEI. CDR3 sequence reads: CASTLTDTQYF. CDR3 in DNA: TGTGCCAGCACACTCACAGATACGCAGTATTTT. Complete variable domain (other parts from reference TRBV2 and TRBJ2-3): EPEVTQTPSHQVTQMGQEVILRCVPISNHLYFYWYRQILGQKVEFLVSFYNNEISEKSEIFDDQFSVERPDGSNFTLKIRSTKLEDSAMYFCASTLTDTQYFGPGTRLTVL.

The V and J genes are TRBV2 and TRBJ2-1; a weak D match, TRBD1 (5 bases). CDR1 is SNHLY, CDR2 FYNNEI, per germline. Trimming shortened V by 11 bases and J by 6 bases, and 14 bases separated the two germline ends. The length of the CDR3 is 12 residues. The CDR3 DNA is TGTGCCCTACAGGAAGGGCGCAATGAGCAGTTCTTC. Translated, it gives CALQEGRNEQFF.

The V gene is TRBV10-3, the J gene TRBJ2-7, with 10 bases lining up with TRBD1. Germline lookup yields CDR1 ENHRY and CDR2 SYGVKD. V gave up 4 bases and J gave up 2 bases; unmatched junction bases: 5. The CDR3 covers 15 residues. This chain's CDR3 is CAISGPGTGAYEQYF. The CDR3 nucleotides are TGTGCCATCAGTGGGCCCGGGACAGGGGCCTACGAGCAGTACTTC.

V gene TRBV19 combines with J gene TRBJ2-2, with 10 bases identical to TRBD1. This CDR3 spans 15 amino acids. From germline, CDR1 is LNHDA and CDR2 SQIVND (reference sequence). V lost 8 bases and J lost 7; bases outside the gene matches: 10. The CDR3 sequence is CASGPRDRGDGELFF. CDR3 coding DNA: TGTGCCAGTGGCCCCCGGGACAGGGGAGACGGGGAGCTGTTTTTT.

The chain links TRBV27 to TRBJ2-7; D unclear. The V and J ends lost 2 bases and 4 bases respectively, with 12 bases between them. CDR1 MNHEY and CDR2 SMNVEV come from the germline V gene (reference sequence). The CDR3 has 14 residues. For the CDR3, the DNA is TGTGCCAGCAGTTTAACCCTAGATGCATACGAGCAGTACTTC. It is translated as CASSLTLDAYEQYF.

The V and J genes are TRBV7-6 and TRBJ2-7, with 12 nucleotides matching TRBD1. The germline gives CDR1 SGHVS, CDR2 FNYEAQ. Trimming at V came to 6 bases and at J to 4 bases, leaving 7 bases not matched to a gene. The CDR3 contains 15 residues. The CDR3 nucleotides are TGTGCCAGCAGTTCGGGACAGGGGGCACTATACGAGCAGTACTTC. Its translation is CASSSGQGALYEQYF.

V and J are TRBV5-1 and TRBJ2-5, with 8 bases that match TRBD1. This CDR3 has 15 amino acids. V lost 4 bases to trimming and J lost 3 bases; unmatched junction nucleotides: 8. Looked up from germline, CDR1 is SGHRS and CDR2 is YFSETQ. The CDR3 bases are TGCGCCAGCAGCCCAGGGACAGGTAGAAAAGAGACCCAGTACTTC. This encodes CASSPGTGRKETQYF.

This chain links TRBV19 with TRBJ2-1; D possibly corresponds to TRBD1 (6 bases). The CDR3 spans 15 residues. The V end lost 2 bases, the J end lost 2 bases, and 10 bases lay between the germline ends. Germline V lookup: CDR1 LNHDA, CDR2 SQIVND (reference sequence). The CDR3, as DNA: TGTGCCAGTAGTATACCCCAGGGGCCCTACAATGAGCAGTTCTTC. Amino acid sequence: CASSIPQGPYNEQFF.

This rearrangement joins TRBV5-5 to TRBJ2-7; D uncertain. The CDR3 has 12 amino acids. Germline V gene lookup returns CDR1 SGHKS and CDR2 YYEKEE (reference sequence). V was pared by 0 bases and J by 7 bases, with 8 bases between. Written as DNA, the CDR3 is TGTGCCAGCAGCTTGGCCGAGAGGGAGCAGTACTTC. Its translation is CASSLAEREQYF.

This clone was seen once. This chain links TRBV7-6 with TRBJ1-1, with a tentative D call TRBD1 (5 bases). V was pared by 7 bases and J by 5 bases, with 17 bases between. In germline, CDR1 is SGHVS, CDR2 FNYEAQ. The CDR3 covers 14 residues. The CDR3 region has the DNA TGTGCCAGCAACCCAGCGTGGGCAGGGACTGAAGCTTTCTTT. Residues: CASNPAWAGTEAFF.